This T cell receptor beta chain was found in a study of T cell repertoires in cytomegalovirus infection (dated by TCRdb to the late 2010s). With respect to the entire study: Recently identified HLA-C-restricted CMV epitopes, whose presentation resists viral immunomodulation, were targeted by peptide stimulations together with well-studied HLA-B-restricted epitopes. The HLA type of each donor mattered for the analysis, because public TCR beta signatures pointed to carriage of CMV infection along with the matching HLA type.

V sheds 6 bases and J sheds 0 bases, leaving 18 bases between their ends. The germline V gene provides CDR1 SGHTA and CDR2 FQGNSA. Reading from cysteine to phenylalanine, the CDR3 counts 16 amino acids. Of all the DNA, just the CDR3 is kept, 48 bases in frame from base 1. Data came from an Illumina HiSeq 1500. TCRdb reworked the public reads: Q25 trimming with fastp, MiXCR clone assembly, productive beta chains retained. Entries are consolidated by CDR3 protein sequence, retaining the most common genes and DNA. Across this sample there are a few hundred thousand distinct CDR3 sequences, with 40% seen only once. The biggest ten clones account for more than 40% of the sample. The treatment or condition label on this specimen signifies: in vitro stimulation with specific CMV peptide epitopes to enrich CMV-specific T cells. As regards this clonotype: The antigen it recognizes is unknown. Base quality data are lacking; no much larger clone is found one base away.

What the study reported, not specific to this receptor: Carriers of CMV infection plus the relevant HLA type were discriminated by the cumulative frequency of public TCR beta family members in the study cohort and in an independent 352-donor cohort. In the ex vivo response, HLA-C-restricted CMV-specific TCR beta clonotypes were dominant, and in two of eight donors the single most frequent clonotype came from this HLA-C-restricted group.

Material: cultured PBMCs, obtained from culture after CMV antigen stimulation. This clonotype originated in a human donor in good health (CMV status not recorded). Some clones in this sample may be carry-over from other donors' samples. Recombination linked TRBV7-2 to TRBJ2-7; no D gene call is confident. CDR3 loop: CASSPSNRPRSYEQYF. At the DNA level, the sequence is TGTGCCAGCAGTCCATCTAATCGTCCTCGCTCCTACGAGCAGTACTTC. The CDR3 plus the reference TRBV7-2 and TRBJ2-7 genes for the other parts give the full variable domain: GAGVSQSPSNKVTEKGKDVELRCDPISGHTALYWYRQSLGQGLEFLIYFQGNSAPDKSGLPSDRFSAERTGGSVSTLTIQRTQQEDSAVYLCASSPSNRPRSYEQYFGPGTRLTVT.